Shown below are 22 T cell receptor beta chains from a single sample sequenced in a study of identical twins. TCRdb used MiXCR to reprocess the 5' RACE reads, holding one entry per CDR3 protein. The sample lists approximately 220,000 distinct CDR3 sequences, more than 6.5% occurring once. A further study also used this sample, focusing on yellow fever vaccine responses in identical twins.

The sample comprised memory (CD45RO+) T cells sorted from blood. The receptors here all came from a young woman in good health.

This clonotype was counted ten times or more. V usage is TRBV5-1 and J usage is TRBJ2-1; 12 positions match TRBD1. Trimming took 4 bases from V and 9 from J; bases not matched to a gene: 11. Germline values: CDR1 SGHRS, CDR2 YFSETQ. The length of the CDR3 is 16 residues. CDR3 residues: CASSQTTGQGASEQFF. CDR3 bases: TGCGCCAGCAGCCAAACAACGGGACAGGGGGCTAGTGAGCAGTTCTTC.

This clonotype was observed a few times. The chain couples TRBV30 to TRBJ2-6, with D possibly TRBD1 on 5 matching bases. The CDR3 totals 16 residues. V was pared by 4 bases and J by 0 bases, with 13 bases between. Germline loops: CDR1 GTSNPN, CDR2 SVGIG (reference sequence). The CDR3, as DNA: TGTGCCTGGACTTCAGGGAAAGTCTCTGGGGCCAACGTCCTGACTTTC. Translating gives CAWTSGKVSGANVLTF.

The genes are TRBV12-3 or TRBV12-4 and TRBJ2-1, with 7 bases lining up with TRBD2. V lost 7 bases, J lost 4 bases, and 13 bases stayed unmatched. The CDR3 loop spans 16 amino acids. CDR3 sequence reads: CASTKGTTSGYNEQFF. The CDR3, as DNA: TGTGCCAGCACCAAAGGGACTACCTCGGGTTACAATGAGCAGTTCTTC.

This clonotype has a handful of counts. V gene TRBV5-1 combines with J gene TRBJ1-2; 9 nucleotides match TRBD1. Germline CDR1 and CDR2: SGHRS and YFSETQ. The CDR3 runs to 14 residues. Trimming took 4 bases from V and 8 from J; bases not matched to a gene: 9. The CDR3, as DNA: TGCGCCAGCAGCGTAACAGGGGGCATAGGCGGCTACACCTTC. It translates to CASSVTGGIGGYTF.

The chain has TRBV7-2 and TRBJ2-5, with D unclear. V was cut by 1 base and J by 3 bases, with 6 bases left in between. The CDR3 is 13 residues long. Germline V gene sequence: CDR1 SGHTA, CDR2 FQGNSA. The CDR3 sequence: CASSLVSKETQYF. In DNA, the CDR3 is TGTGCCAGCAGCTTAGTCTCGAAAGAGACCCAGTACTTC.

Only a few counts were recorded for this clonotype. The J gene is TRBJ2-5, the V gene TRBV4-2, with 11 bases that match TRBD2. The ends lost 3 bases at V and 5 bases at J; junction bases unmatched: 5. The germline V gene has CDR1 LGHNA and CDR2 YNFKEQ. The CDR3 spans 15 residues. This CDR3 is CASSQVAGGEETQYF. The CDR3 nucleotides are TGTGCCAGCAGCCAGGTAGCGGGGGGGGAGGAGACCCAGTACTTC.

The rearrangement links TRBV29-1 to TRBJ2-6; D possibly corresponds to TRBD1 (6 bases). Germline CDR1 reads SQVTM; CDR2 reads ANQGSEA. Trimming removed 7 bases at V and 0 bases at J, with 22 bases between. The CDR3 spans 18 residues. CDR3 sequence: CSAFAIGTPHSGANVLTF. The CDR3 region has the DNA TGCAGCGCCTTCGCCATCGGGACACCCCACTCTGGGGCCAACGTCCTGACTTTC.

This clonotype appeared a few times. The genes are TRBV5-4 and TRBJ2-3; maybe TRBD1 (6 bases). The V and J ends lost 0 bases and 3 bases respectively, with 11 bases between them. This CDR3 is built from 15 residues. Germline V gene lookup returns CDR1 SGHNT and CDR2 YYREEE (reference sequence). The CDR3: CASSLDQGRTDTQYF. Here the CDR3 DNA reads TGTGCCAGCAGCTTGGATCAGGGGCGGACAGATACGCAGTATTTT.

This clonotype has only a few counts. The rearrangement joins TRBV6-1 to TRBJ1-5; D unresolved. Trimming removed 4 bases at V and 2 bases at J, with 21 bases between. Germline lookup yields CDR1 MNHNS and CDR2 SASEGT. The CDR3 runs 18 residues. The CDR3 here is CASSGFLTTGEGNQPQHF. CDR3 DNA sequence: TGTGCCAGCAGTGGGTTTTTGACTACCGGAGAAGGCAATCAGCCCCAGCATTTT.

In its sample, this clonotype was seen many times. This rearrangement joins TRBV7-2 to TRBJ2-1; 9 bases match TRBD2. The CDR3 is made up of 12 amino acids. Germline V gene lookup returns CDR1 SGHTA and CDR2 FQGNSA. The V segment lost 4 bases and the J segment 10 bases; nucleotides outside the gene matches: 2. CDR3 sequence (DNA): TGTGCCAGCAGCTCTAGCGGGGTCGAGCAGTTCTTC. Translation gives CASSSSGVEQFF.

In this sample, this clonotype turned up a few times. The chain combines TRBV27 with TRBJ1-5; the match to TRBD1 covers 8 bases. V gave up 3 bases and J gave up 6 bases; unmatched junction bases: 4. Germline CDR1 and CDR2: MNHEY and SMNVEV (reference sequence). The CDR3 has 14 amino acids. The CDR3 DNA follows: TGTGCCAGCAGTTTCAGGGGGCAGTTTCAGCCCCAGCATTTT. Its translation is CASSFRGQFQPQHF.

This clonotype was seen ten or more times. The rearrangement links TRBV12-3 or TRBV12-4 to TRBJ2-5, with unresolved D. Trimming left V 5 bases short and J 7 bases short, with 14 bases between. The CDR3 totals 13 residues. The CDR3 DNA sequence: TGTGCCAGCAGTCCCCGACAATGGGGGACCCAGTACTTC. Amino acid sequence: CASSPRQWGTQYF.

This clonotype was counted a few times. J is TRBJ2-3 and V is TRBV14; TRBD2 aligns across 10 bases. With 4 bases clipped from V and 7 bases from J, the junction kept 8 bases outside the gene matches. In germline, CDR1 is SGHDN, CDR2 FVKESK. The CDR3 is 15 amino acids. CDR3 nucleotide sequence: TGTGCCAGCAGCCCCAGCGGGGGGGCCGTTTATACGCAGTATTTT. This encodes CASSPSGGAVYTQYF.

The chain joins TRBV20-1 to TRBJ2-5; 12 bases agree with TRBD2. CDR1 and CDR2 from the germline V gene are DFQATT and SNEGSKA (reference sequence). Trimming took 4 bases from V and 7 from J; bases not matched to a gene: 10. The CDR3 is made up of 15 amino acids. The CDR3 loop reads CSAKRLAGDLGTQYF. The DNA of the CDR3 is TGCAGTGCTAAGCGACTAGCGGGGGATTTGGGGACCCAGTACTTC.

This clonotype was recorded many times. J is TRBJ1-3 and V is TRBV7-4; D is ambiguous. The CDR3 is made up of 16 amino acids. V was pared by 1 base and J by 4 bases, with 14 bases between. CDR1 and CDR2 (germline): SGHVT, SQSDAQ. This CDR3 reads CASSLVSGRYGNTIYF. CDR3 sequence (DNA): TGTGCCAGCAGCTTAGTATCTGGGCGGTACGGAAACACCATATATTTT.

The sample holds a few counts of this clonotype. CDR3: CATSDSGQGKVEAFF. The CDR3 nucleotides are TGTGCCACCAGTGATTCGGGGCAGGGGAAGGTTGAAGCTTTCTTT. The chain joins TRBV24-1 to TRBJ1-1, with a tentative D call TRBD1 (6 bases). CDR3 length: 15 amino acids. Trimming stripped 2 bases from V and 7 bases from J, with 16 bases between. CDR1 and CDR2 from the germline V gene are KGHDR and SFDVKD.

This clonotype was observed many times. The chain couples TRBV6-5 to TRBJ1-1; 11 bases fit TRBD1. The CDR3 runs to 14 residues. With V trimmed by 4 bases and J by 5 bases, 3 bases remained unmatched. Germline V gene lookup returns CDR1 MNHEY and CDR2 SVGAGI. The CDR3, as DNA: TGTGCCAGCAGTTTTGGACAGGGGGCGACTGAAGCTTTCTTT. Its translation is CASSFGQGATEAFF.

At least ten counts were recorded for this clonotype. The rearrangement uses TRBV29-1 and TRBJ2-5; 8 nucleotides match TRBD1. From germline, CDR1 is SQVTM and CDR2 ANQGSEA. CDR3 length: 16 amino acids. Trimming removed 6 bases from V and 0 bases from J; junction bases left unmatched: 12. The CDR3 protein is CSVATGQGHDQETQYF. DNA for the CDR3: TGCAGCGTCGCAACCGGACAGGGCCACGACCAAGAGACCCAGTACTTC.

This clonotype came up many times. The chain carries TRBV4-1 and TRBJ1-2; no definite D call. Per germline, CDR1 MGHRA and CDR2 YSYEKL. V gave up 0 bases and J gave up 0 bases, with 8 bases separating them. The CDR3 extends over 15 amino acids. CDR3 amino acids: CASSQEASANYGYTF. The CDR3 nucleotides are TGCGCCAGCAGCCAAGAGGCCAGTGCTAACTATGGCTACACCTTC.

At least ten counts were recorded for this clonotype. The rearrangement joins TRBV11-2 to TRBJ2-1; TRBD1 agrees at 7 bases. J was trimmed by 5 bases and V by 1 base; bases with no gene match: 2. Germline V gives CDR1 SGHAT, CDR2 FQNNGV. This CDR3 has 14 amino acids. The chain's CDR3 is CASSLATGNNEQFF. Here the CDR3 DNA reads TGTGCCAGCAGCTTAGCGACAGGGAACAATGAGCAGTTCTTC. The variable domain in full, completed from reference TRBV11-2 and TRBJ2-1, reads EAGVAQSPRYKIIEKRQSVAFWCNPISGHATLYWYQQILGQGPKLLIQFQNNGVVDDSQLPKDRFSAERLKGVDSTLKIQPAKLEDSAVYLCASSLATGNNEQFFGPGTRLTVL.

This clonotype was seen only a few times. The V and J genes are TRBV5-1 and TRBJ1-6; possible D gene TRBD1, 6 bases. CDR3 length: 13 residues. Germline V gives CDR1 SGHRS, CDR2 YFSETQ. V lost 3 bases to trimming and J lost 8 bases, with 9 bases between them. The CDR3 DNA follows: TGCGCCAGCAGCTCTAGGACAGATTCACCCCTCCACTTT. Its protein product is CASSSRTDSPLHF.

This clonotype was detected only a few times. V and J are TRBV11-1 and TRBJ2-5; 10 bases fit TRBD2. V gave up 2 bases and J gave up 2 bases; unmatched junction bases: 14. Germline V gives CDR1 SGHAT, CDR2 FQDESV (reference sequence). The CDR3 extends over 19 amino acids. The CDR3 spells CASSLRGTSARRRQETQYF. In DNA, the CDR3 is TGTGCCAGCAGCTTACGAGGGACTAGCGCCCGAAGGAGGCAAGAGACCCAGTACTTC.